What follows are 13 T cell receptor beta chains derived from one specimen sequenced in a study of blood T cell repertoires in COVID-19. Libraries were prepared by immunoSEQ multiplex PCR; TCRdb keeps only in-frame clonotypes and omits some of them. The table has roughly 150,000 clones, 65% to 85% seen once. The sample taken for sequencing was peripheral blood. Source of these receptors: a human donor in a cohort sampled during active COVID-19.

This chain joins TRBV5-1 and TRBJ1-6; the D gene is possibly TRBD1 (5 bases). CDR3 size: 14 residues. Germline V gene sequence: CDR1 SGHRS, CDR2 YFSETQ. V was trimmed by 0 bases and J by 9 bases, leaving 10 bases between them. The CDR3 region is CASSLGGRASPLHF. CDR3 bases: TGCGCCAGCAGCTTGGGGGGCAGGGCTTCACCCCTCCACTTT.

This clone is medium-sized by share. The chain is built from TRBV7-3 and TRBJ2-7; 9 positions agree with TRBD1. Per germline, CDR1 SGHTA and CDR2 FQGTGA. CDR3 length: 15 residues. Unmatched junction bases numbered 4, after V lost 1 base and J lost 3 bases. CDR3 region: CASSLSGQGIYEQYF. DNA for the CDR3: TGTGCCAGCAGCTTAAGCGGACAGGGGATCTACGAGCAGTACTTC.

The chain recombines TRBV5-1 with TRBJ1-1; 10 nucleotides line up with TRBD1. The CDR3 contains 15 residues. V dropped 4 bases and J dropped 1; count of bases not matched to a gene: 4. Germline loops: CDR1 SGHRS, CDR2 YFSETQ. CDR3 DNA: TGCGCCAGCAGCGTGACAGGGGGCGGGAACACTGAAGCTTTCTTT. Protein: CASSVTGGGNTEAFF. Combining the CDR3 with reference TRBV5-1 and TRBJ1-1 gives the whole variable domain KAGVTQTPRYLIKTRGQQVTLSCSPISGHRSVSWYQQTPGQGLQFLFEYFSETQRNKGNFPGRFSGRQFSNSRSEMNVSTLELGDSALYLCASSVTGGGNTEAFFGQGTRLTVV.

The chain joins TRBV28 to TRBJ2-3; 11 bases match TRBD2. The V gene's germline CDR1 is MDHEN and CDR2 SYDVKM. CDR3 length: 17 amino acids. With V trimmed by 2 bases and J by 4 bases, 8 bases remained unmatched. The CDR3 sequence: CASSLGLSGGVSDTQYF. The CDR3 region has the DNA TGTGCCAGCAGTTTAGGTCTTAGCGGGGGGGTTTCAGATACGCAGTATTTT.

The chain is built from TRBV21-1 and TRBJ1-4; TRBD1 is the table's D call and was not checked against the DNA. TRBV21-1 is recorded as a pseudogene. The CDR3 is made up of 15 amino acids. The CDR3 sequence is CASSKQGARGEKLFF. DNA for the CDR3: TGTGCCAGCAGCAAACAGGGGGCGCGTGGTGAAAAACTGTTTTTT.

This sequence joins TRBV29-1 and TRBJ2-7; tentative D call: TRBD1 (6 bases). Between the trimmed V and J ends, which lost 3 bases and 5 bases, there was a span of 14 bases. Germline-derived CDR1 and CDR2 are SQVTM and ANQGSEA. There are 13 residues in the CDR3. As DNA, the CDR3 is TGCAGCGTTGATTTCAGGTCAGGGGACGAGCAGTACTTC. Its translation is CSVDFRSGDEQYF.

The J gene is TRBJ1-3, the V gene TRBV18, with 8 bases lining up with TRBD1. The V and J ends lost 5 bases and 1 base, in that order; junction bases with no gene match: 7. The CDR3 consists of 16 residues. Germline values: CDR1 KGHSH, CDR2 LQKENI. For the CDR3, the DNA is TGTGCCAGCTCAGCCTTGCAGGGGGCTTCTGGAAACACCATATATTTT. Amino acids: CASSALQGASGNTIYF.

The chain is built from TRBV10-3 and TRBJ2-5, with D possibly matching TRBD1 (7 bases). Germline V gene sequence: CDR1 ENHRY, CDR2 SYGVKD. The CDR3 loop spans 14 amino acids. V lost 2 bases and J 5 bases, leaving 12 bases between the germline ends. The CDR3 DNA is TGTGCCATCAGTGAGGGAGGGGGCTGGGAGACCCAGTACTTC. Protein product: CAISEGGGWETQYF.

V gene TRBV6-1 combines with J gene TRBJ1-2, with D uncertain. V lost 0 bases to trimming and J lost 4 bases, with 6 bases between them. CDR1 is MNHNS, CDR2 SASEGT, per germline. This CDR3 contains 13 residues. Here the CDR3 DNA reads TGTGCCAGCAGTGAAGCACAGCCCTATGGCTACACCTTC. It codes for CASSEAQPYGYTF.

The V gene is TRBV19, the J gene TRBJ2-7; 12 nucleotides line up with TRBD2. CDR3 length equals 18 residues. V trimming: 5 bases; J trimming: 3 bases; junction bases outside the gene matches: 14. Germline-derived CDR1 and CDR2 are LNHDA and SQIVND (reference sequence). CDR3 amino acids: CASSPLAGGPVDIYEQYF. The DNA for the CDR3 is TGTGCCAGTAGTCCCCTAGCGGGGGGGCCTGTGGATATCTACGAGCAGTACTTC. Filled out from reference TRBV19 and TRBJ2-7, the complete variable domain reads DGGITQSPKYLFRKEGQNVTLSCEQNLNHDAMYWYRQDPGQGLRLIYYSQIVNDFQKGDIAEGYSVSREKKESFPLTVTSAQKNPTAFYLCASSPLAGGPVDIYEQYFGPGTRLTVT.

This rearrangement joins TRBV23-1 to TRBJ1-1, with TRBD1 matching over 7 bases. TRBV23-1 is sorted into the ORF group, with uncertain function. The CDR3 has 17 residues. The V gene end was trimmed by 6 bases and the J gene end by 5 bases; junction bases not matched to a gene: 18. The CDR3 spells CASSPPRGQTTRTEAFF. The CDR3 DNA reads as TGCGCCAGCAGCCCTCCACGGGGACAGACGACGAGGACTGAAGCTTTCTTT.

The chain is built from TRBV5-1 and TRBJ2-5; TRBD2 might be the D (6 bases). The germline gives CDR1 SGHRS, CDR2 YFSETQ. The germline V and J ends were trimmed by 5 bases and 2 bases, with 13 bases remaining between them. The CDR3 extends over 14 amino acids. CDR3 in DNA: TGCGCCAGCAGGCCGGGACTCCTGCAAGAGACCCAGTACTTC. This codes for CASRPGLLQETQYF.

This chain joins TRBV29-1 and TRBJ2-7, with 9 positions matching TRBD1. The CDR3 has 12 amino acids. The junction had 6 bases not matched to a gene; V was cut back by 7 bases and J by 5 bases. Germline lookup yields CDR1 SQVTM and CDR2 ANQGSEA. As DNA, the CDR3 is TGCAGCGCGATAAGGACAGGGGACGAGCAGTACTTC. It yields the protein CSAIRTGDEQYF.